The clone carrying this T cell receptor (beta chain) came up a few times. Its antigen is undetermined. This CDR3 contains 16 residues. The germline V gene has CDR1 LNHDA and CDR2 SQIVND (reference sequence). Trimming cost V 0 bases and J 0 bases, with 9 bases left between them. Combining iRepertoire HTBI primers with Arm-PCR of CDR3 regions, the authors built TCR beta libraries. TCRdb re-analysed the multiplex PCR reads in MiXCR, keeping a single row per CDR3 protein. The data show fewer than 650,000 distinct CDR3 sequences, about 15% seen once. This record comes from a study of regulatory T cells in long-lasting Graves disease. The study's findings and limits: Results may be inaccurate due to the small sample size.

Sample time point: newly diagnosed GD, antithyroid drugs for less than 3 months. After RNA was extracted from PBMCs, the TCR library was made from it. As a group, patients came from one endocrinology department in Xi'an, China. The same specimen was also included in a second study, on T cells in Graves' hyperthyroidism and ophthalmopathy. That paper adds: Any patient presenting with uncontrolled infection, other autoimmune disease, pregnancy or lactation was left out. A model of 13 V-J features distinguished ophthalmopathy from stable hyperthyroidism.

V usage is TRBV19 and J usage is TRBJ2-1, with D possibly called TRBD1 or TRBD2 (5 bases each). The clonotype originates from a young woman with Graves disease. The material sequenced was peripheral blood mononuclear cells (PBMCs), taken at new diagnosis, from a patient treated with antithyroid drugs. CDR3 in DNA: TGTGCCAGTAGTATAGAGAGGGACCTCTCCTACAATGAGCAGTTCTTC. Amino acid sequence: CASSIERDLSYNEQFF.